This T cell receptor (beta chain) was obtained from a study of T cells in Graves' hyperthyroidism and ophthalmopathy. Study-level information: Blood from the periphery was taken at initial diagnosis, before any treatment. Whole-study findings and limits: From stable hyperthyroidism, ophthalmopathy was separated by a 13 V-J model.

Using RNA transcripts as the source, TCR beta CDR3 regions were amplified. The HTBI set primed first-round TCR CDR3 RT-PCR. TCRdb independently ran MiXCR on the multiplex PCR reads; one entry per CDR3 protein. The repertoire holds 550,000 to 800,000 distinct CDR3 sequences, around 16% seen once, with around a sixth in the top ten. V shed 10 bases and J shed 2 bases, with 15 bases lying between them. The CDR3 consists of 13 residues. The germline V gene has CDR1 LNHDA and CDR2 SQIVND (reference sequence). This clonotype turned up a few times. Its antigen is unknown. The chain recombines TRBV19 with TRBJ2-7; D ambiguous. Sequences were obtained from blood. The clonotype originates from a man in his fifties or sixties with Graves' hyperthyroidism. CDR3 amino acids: CAITRPQTYEQYF. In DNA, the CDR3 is TGTGCCATTACTCGCCCCCAGACCTACGAGCAGTACTTC.